Many counts were recorded for the clone carrying this TCR beta chain. Its antigen is unidentified. Germline CDR1 KGHSH, CDR2 LQKENI. The ends lost 3 bases at V and 0 bases at J; junction bases unmatched: 5. This CDR3 comprises 16 residues. This sample is drawn from a study of early T cells in non-severe SARS-CoV-2 infection. For the study at large: RNA in bulk from unsorted whole blood was sequenced, and chains were unpaired. Study-wide results and caveats: Matching with VDJdb favored anti-spike CD8 responses (missing private and CD4 specificities).

Separate cDNA molecules each had unique molecular identifiers attached to them. TCRdb reprocessed the 5' RACE reads via MiXCR and lists one record per CDR3 protein. In the table there are 65,000 to 80,000 distinct CDR3 sequences, over 9% of which are singletons. This sequence joins TRBV18 and TRBJ2-3; TRBD2 aligns across 8 bases. The source is an adult who was a healthcare worker with PCR-confirmed SARS-CoV-2 infection or an uninfected control (not recorded which). Specimen: whole blood. The CDR3 nucleotides are TGTGCCAGCTCACCGCCCGGGGGGGCCAGCACAGATACGCAGTATTTT. This sequence encodes CASSPPGGASTDTQYF.